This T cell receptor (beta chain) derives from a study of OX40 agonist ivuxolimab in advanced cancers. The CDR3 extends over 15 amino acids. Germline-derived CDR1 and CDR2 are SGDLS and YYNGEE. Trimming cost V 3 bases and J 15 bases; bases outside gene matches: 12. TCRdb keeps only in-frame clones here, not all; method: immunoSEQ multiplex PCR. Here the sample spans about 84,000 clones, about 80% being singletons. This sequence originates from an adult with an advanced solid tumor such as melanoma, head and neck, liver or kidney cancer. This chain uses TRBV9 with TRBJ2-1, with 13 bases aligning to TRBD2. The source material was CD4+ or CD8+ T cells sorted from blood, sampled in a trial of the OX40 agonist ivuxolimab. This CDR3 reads CASSGGLAGPNSRFF. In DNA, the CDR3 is TGTGCCAGCAGCGGGGGACTAGCGGGGCCCAATAGCCGGTTCTTC.